The 13 T cell receptor beta chains below were found in one sample sequenced in a study of blood T cell repertoires in COVID-19. TCRdb keeps only in-frame clones here, not all; method: immunoSEQ multiplex PCR. The data contain some 140,000 clones, 87% of them singletons. The specimen sequenced was peripheral blood. The receptors shown here come from a man in his fifties with active COVID-19.

V usage is TRBV10-2 and J usage is TRBJ2-1; TRBD1 matches at 8 bases. Germline V gene sequence: CDR1 WSHSY, CDR2 SAAADI. V lost 5 bases and J lost 6; bases outside the gene matches: 15. The CDR3 totals 17 residues. The CDR3 DNA follows: TGCGCCAGCAGTTTCAAATTGGGACAGGAGGGGATCAATGAGCAGTTCTTC. Protein sequence: CASSFKLGQEGINEQFF.

V usage is TRBV5-1 and J usage is TRBJ1-5; a possible D gene is TRBD1 (5 bases). Germline V CDR1 and CDR2: SGHRS, YFSETQ. CDR3 length: 19 residues. Trimming cost V 6 bases and J 4 bases, with 29 bases left between them. The CDR3 here is CASIISLHRGEVNNQPQHF. In nucleotides, the CDR3 is TGCGCCAGCATTATCAGCCTCCATAGGGGCGAGGTCAATAATCAGCCCCAGCATTTT.

The J gene is TRBJ2-1, the V gene TRBV4-1; a possible D gene is TRBD2 (5 bases). The germline V gene encodes CDR1 MGHRA and CDR2 YSYEKL. The CDR3 consists of 16 residues. V gave up 1 base and J gave up 2 bases, with 12 bases separating them. As DNA, the CDR3 is TGCGCCAGCAGCCAAGGACCTGGGAGAACCTACAATGAGCAGTTCTTC. This gives the protein CASSQGPGRTYNEQFF.

V usage is TRBV27 and J usage is TRBJ2-7, with 9 bases that match TRBD1. Trimming took 6 bases from V and 5 from J; bases not matched to a gene: 5. This CDR3 contains 13 residues. Germline CDR1 MNHEY, CDR2 SMNVEV (reference sequence). CDR3 DNA: TGTGCCAGCAGGGGGGACAGGGTTGACGAGCAGTACTTC. Protein product: CASRGDRVDEQYF.

The rearrangement uses TRBV3-1 (or the pseudogene TRBV3-2) and TRBJ1-5; D unresolved. The germline V gene has CDR1 LGHDT and CDR2 YNNKEL (reference sequence). V dropped 3 bases and J dropped 11 bases, with 14 bases sitting between them. This CDR3 is 13 amino acids long. CDR3 protein: CASSQTPERAQHF. The CDR3 DNA follows: TGTGCCAGCAGCCAGACGCCTGAGCGGGCCCAGCATTTT.

The V call is TRBV6-2 or TRBV6-3, the J call TRBJ2-3; D ambiguous. Trimming removed 7 bases at V and 4 bases at J, with 18 bases between. Germline CDR1 is MNHEY and CDR2 is SVGEGT. The CDR3 sequence is 15 residues long. Written as DNA, the CDR3 is TGTGCCAGCACCCCGTGGTATTCGGTCCCAGATACGCAGTATTTT. Protein: CASTPWYSVPDTQYF.

V usage is TRBV4-3 and J usage is TRBJ2-5; D is possibly TRBD1 (6 bases). Germline V CDR1 and CDR2: LGHNA, YSLEER. This CDR3 is built from 15 residues. Deletions cut 0 bases from V and 5 bases from J, with 13 bases between. The CDR3 here is CASSQDLTGWETQYF. CDR3 nucleotide sequence: TGCGCCAGCAGCCAAGATTTAACAGGGTGGGAGACCCAGTACTTC.

This clone was seen only once. V gene TRBV6-5 combines with J gene TRBJ1-5; D perhaps matches TRBD1 (5 bases). Looked up from germline, CDR1 is MNHEY and CDR2 is SVGAGI. V lost 6 bases, J lost 3 bases, and 15 bases lay in between. The CDR3 extends over 15 amino acids. In DNA, the CDR3 is TGTGCCAGCAGCCCCCGGACAACCACCAATCAGCCCCAGCATTTT. Its protein is CASSPRTTTNQPQHF.

This clone was seen more than once but under ten times. The chain couples TRBV7-9 to TRBJ1-6; weak D call: TRBD1 (6 bases). The V and J ends lost 1 base and 9 bases respectively, with 19 bases between them. The CDR3 loop spans 17 amino acids. Germline V lookup: CDR1 SEHNR, CDR2 FQNEAQ (reference sequence). CDR3 in DNA: TGTGCCAGCAGCTTAGACCGGGGCCCATGGGGGCGTTCACCCCTCCACTTT. Encoded protein: CASSLDRGPWGRSPLHF.

The J gene is TRBJ2-5, the V gene TRBV13; 7 bases line up with TRBD1. Trimming cost V 0 bases and J 2 bases; bases outside gene matches: 3. Germline V lookup: CDR1 PRHDT, CDR2 FYEKMQ (reference sequence). CDR3 length: 15 amino acids. In DNA, the CDR3 is TGTGCCAGCAGCTTAGGGAGGGGGCCACAAGAGACCCAGTACTTC. Protein: CASSLGRGPQETQYF. The entire variable domain, with the rest obtained from reference TRBV13 and TRBJ2-5, is as follows: AAGVIQSPRHLIKEKRETATLKCYPIPRHDTVYWYQQGPGQDPQFLISFYEKMQSDKGSIPDRFSAQQFSDYHSELNMSSLELGDSALYFCASSLGRGPQETQYFGPGTRLLVL.

The rearrangement uses TRBV18 and TRBJ1-4; D is uncertain. The CDR3 length is 14 residues. Trimming took 5 bases from V and 4 from J, leaving 11 bases between them. CDR1 and CDR2 from the germline V gene are KGHSH and LQKENI. CDR3 sequence (DNA): TGTGCCAGCTCAGCCGGTTCGAATAATGAAAAACTGTTTTTT. This codes for CASSAGSNNEKLFF.

The chain combines TRBV6-5 with TRBJ2-7; tentatively, D is TRBD2 (6 bases). The CDR3 consists of 15 residues. Germline V gives CDR1 MNHEY, CDR2 SVGAGI. Trimming cost V 6 bases and J 4 bases, with 19 bases left between them. The CDR3 nucleotides read TGTGCCAGCAGCTGGGACGCCGGAGGGAGTTACGAGCAGTACTTC. Its protein is CASSWDAGGSYEQYF.

This chain connects TRBV18 to TRBJ2-1; 11 bases map to TRBD2. V lost 6 bases to trimming and J lost 2 bases; unmatched junction nucleotides: 3. Germline V gene data show CDR1 as KGHSH and CDR2 as LQKENI. This CDR3 is 15 amino acids long. CDR3 residues: CASSLAGGAYNEQFF. DNA of the CDR3: TGTGCCAGCTCCCTAGCGGGGGGCGCCTACAATGAGCAGTTCTTC.